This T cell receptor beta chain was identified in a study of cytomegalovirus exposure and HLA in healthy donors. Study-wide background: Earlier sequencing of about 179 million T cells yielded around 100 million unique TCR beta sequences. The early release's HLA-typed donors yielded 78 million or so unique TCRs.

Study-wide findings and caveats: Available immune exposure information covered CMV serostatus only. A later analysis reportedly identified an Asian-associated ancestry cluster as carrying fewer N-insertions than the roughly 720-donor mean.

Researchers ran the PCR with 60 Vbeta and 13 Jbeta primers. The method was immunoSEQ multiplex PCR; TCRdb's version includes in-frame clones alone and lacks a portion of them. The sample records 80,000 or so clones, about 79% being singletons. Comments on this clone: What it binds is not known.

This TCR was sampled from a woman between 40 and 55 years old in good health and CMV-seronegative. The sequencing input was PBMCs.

The CDR3 loop is CASSPGTGSPEQFF. DNA for the CDR3: TGTGCCAGCAGCCCCGGGACAGGGAGTCCAGAGCAGTTCTTC. The V gene is TRBV11-2, the J gene TRBJ2-1; 9 positions match TRBD1. This CDR3 contains 14 residues. Unmatched junction bases numbered 9, after V lost 5 bases and J lost 10 bases. The germline CDR1 and CDR2 sequences are SGHAT and FQNNGV.